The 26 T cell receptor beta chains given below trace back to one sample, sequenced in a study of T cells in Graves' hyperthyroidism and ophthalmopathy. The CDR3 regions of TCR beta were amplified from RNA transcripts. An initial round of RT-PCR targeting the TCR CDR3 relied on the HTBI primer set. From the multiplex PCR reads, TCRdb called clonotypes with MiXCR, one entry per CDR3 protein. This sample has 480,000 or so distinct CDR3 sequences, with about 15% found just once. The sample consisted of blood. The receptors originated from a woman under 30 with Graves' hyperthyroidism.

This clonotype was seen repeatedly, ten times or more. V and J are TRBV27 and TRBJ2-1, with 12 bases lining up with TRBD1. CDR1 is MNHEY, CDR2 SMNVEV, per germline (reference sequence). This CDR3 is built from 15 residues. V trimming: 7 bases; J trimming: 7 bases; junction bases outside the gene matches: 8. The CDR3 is CASTSTGQGANEQFF. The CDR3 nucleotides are TGTGCCAGCACCTCCACGGGACAGGGGGCGAATGAGCAGTTCTTC.

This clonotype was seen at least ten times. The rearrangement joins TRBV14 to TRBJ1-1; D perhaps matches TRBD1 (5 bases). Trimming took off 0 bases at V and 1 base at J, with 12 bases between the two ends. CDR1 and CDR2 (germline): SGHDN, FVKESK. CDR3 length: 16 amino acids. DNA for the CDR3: TGTGCCAGCAGCCAAGATGGGGGGTCTTGGAACACTGAAGCTTTCTTT. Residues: CASSQDGGSWNTEAFF.

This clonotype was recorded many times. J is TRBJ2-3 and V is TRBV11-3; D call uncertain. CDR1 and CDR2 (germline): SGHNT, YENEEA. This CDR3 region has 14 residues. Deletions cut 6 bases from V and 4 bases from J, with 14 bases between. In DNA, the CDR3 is TGTGCCAGCAGTCAAAAAATGCGCTCAGATACGCAGTATTTT. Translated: CASSQKMRSDTQYF.

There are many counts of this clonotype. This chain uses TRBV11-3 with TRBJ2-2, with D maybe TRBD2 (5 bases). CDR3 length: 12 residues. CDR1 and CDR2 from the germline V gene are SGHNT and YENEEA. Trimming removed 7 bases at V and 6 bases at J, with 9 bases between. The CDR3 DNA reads TGTGCCAGCACGCGACTACCCGGGGAGCTGTTTTTT. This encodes CASTRLPGELFF.

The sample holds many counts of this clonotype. The CDR3 DNA is TGTGCCAGCAGCGTAGACGTGGGGGTGCAGGGCTACACCTTC. Translated, it gives CASSVDVGVQGYTF. V usage is TRBV9 and J usage is TRBJ1-2; maybe TRBD1 (5 bases). Germline V gene lookup returns CDR1 SGDLS and CDR2 YYNGEE. V lost 0 bases to trimming and J lost 8 bases, with 14 bases between them. CDR3 length equals 14 residues.

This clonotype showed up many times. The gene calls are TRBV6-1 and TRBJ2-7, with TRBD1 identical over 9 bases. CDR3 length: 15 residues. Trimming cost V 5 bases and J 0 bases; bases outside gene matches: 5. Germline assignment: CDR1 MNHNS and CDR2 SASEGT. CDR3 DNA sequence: TGTGCCAGCAGTTACGGGACAGGGAGCTCCTACGAGCAGTACGTC. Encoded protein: CASSYGTGSSYEQYV.

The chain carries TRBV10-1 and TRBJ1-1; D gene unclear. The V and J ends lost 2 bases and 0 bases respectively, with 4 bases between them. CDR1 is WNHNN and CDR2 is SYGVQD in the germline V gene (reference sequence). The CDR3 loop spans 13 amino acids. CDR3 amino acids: CASSEKVNTEAFF. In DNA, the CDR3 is TGCGCCAGCAGTGAGAAAGTGAACACTGAAGCTTTCTTT.

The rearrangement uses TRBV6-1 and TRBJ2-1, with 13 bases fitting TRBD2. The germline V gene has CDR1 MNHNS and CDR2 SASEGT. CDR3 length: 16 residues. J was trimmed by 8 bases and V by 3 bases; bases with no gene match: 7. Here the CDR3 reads CASSDIIGLAGDEQFF. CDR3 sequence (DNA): TGTGCCAGCAGTGATATCATTGGACTAGCGGGAGATGAGCAGTTCTTC.

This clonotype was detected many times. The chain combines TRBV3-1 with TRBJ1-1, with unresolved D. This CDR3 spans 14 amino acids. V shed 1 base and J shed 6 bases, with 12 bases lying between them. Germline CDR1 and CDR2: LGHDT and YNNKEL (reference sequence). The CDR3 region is CASSQAEGSAEAFF. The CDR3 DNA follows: TGTGCCAGCAGCCAAGCAGAAGGGAGCGCTGAAGCTTTCTTT. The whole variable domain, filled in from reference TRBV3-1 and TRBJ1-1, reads DTAVSQTPKYLVTQMGNDKSIKCEQNLGHDTMYWYKQDSKKFLKIMFSYNNKELIINETVPNRFSPKSPDKAHLNLHINSLELGDSAVYFCASSQAEGSAEAFFGQGTRLTVV.

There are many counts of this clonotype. The CDR3 DNA reads TGCAGTGCGGGAAGTCCTAGCGGGGACACAGATACGCAGTATTTT. This sequence encodes CSAGSPSGDTDTQYF. The V call is TRBV20-1, the J call TRBJ2-3; 9 bases map to TRBD2. The CDR3 has 15 residues. CDR1 and CDR2 (germline): DFQATT, SNEGSKA (reference sequence). The V gene end was trimmed by 6 bases and the J gene end by 2 bases; junction bases not matched to a gene: 9.

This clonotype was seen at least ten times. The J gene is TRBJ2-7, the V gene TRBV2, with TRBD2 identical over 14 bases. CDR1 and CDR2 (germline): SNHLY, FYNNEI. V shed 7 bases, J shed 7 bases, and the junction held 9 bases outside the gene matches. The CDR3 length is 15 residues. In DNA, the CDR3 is TGTGCCAGCACCCTAGGGACTAGCGGGAGTCTGGAGCAGTACGTC. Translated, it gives CASTLGTSGSLEQYV.

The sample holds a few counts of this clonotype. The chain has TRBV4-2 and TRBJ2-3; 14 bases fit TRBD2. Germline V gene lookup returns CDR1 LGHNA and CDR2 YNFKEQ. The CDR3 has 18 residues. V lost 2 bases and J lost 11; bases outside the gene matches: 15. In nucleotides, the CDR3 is TGTGCCAGCAGCCAACGGGGGACTAGCGGGAGACTAGTTTTGGGGCAGTATTTT. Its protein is CASSQRGTSGRLVLGQYF.

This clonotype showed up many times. DNA for the CDR3: TGTGCCAGCAGCCCCTCGACAGGCACCTCCAAAAACATTCAGTACTTC. Its protein is CASSPSTGTSKNIQYF. The chain combines TRBV11-3 with TRBJ2-4; possible D gene TRBD1, 6 bases. The germline V gene has CDR1 SGHNT and CDR2 YENEEA. The CDR3 totals 16 residues. The ends were cut back, 5 bases at V and 2 bases at J, with 16 bases in the middle.

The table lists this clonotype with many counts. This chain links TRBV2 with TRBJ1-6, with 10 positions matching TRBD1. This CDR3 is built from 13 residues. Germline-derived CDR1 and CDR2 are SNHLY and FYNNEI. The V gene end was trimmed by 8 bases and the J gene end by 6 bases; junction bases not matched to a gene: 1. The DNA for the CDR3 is TGTGCCAGCGGGGACAGGGGTAATTCACCCCTCCACTTT. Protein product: CASGDRGNSPLHF.

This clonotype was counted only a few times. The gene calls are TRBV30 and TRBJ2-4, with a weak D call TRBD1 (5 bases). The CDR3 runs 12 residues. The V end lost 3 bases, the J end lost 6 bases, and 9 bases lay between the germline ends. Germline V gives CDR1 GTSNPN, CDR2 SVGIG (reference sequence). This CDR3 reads CAWRQGRNIQYF. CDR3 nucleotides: TGTGCCTGGAGGCAGGGAAGAAACATTCAGTACTTC.

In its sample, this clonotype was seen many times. CDR3 DNA sequence: TGTGCCAGCAGCTTAGATGTAGCGGGATTTAGCACAGATACGCAGTATTTT. As protein: CASSLDVAGFSTDTQYF. The chain has TRBV11-3 and TRBJ2-3; TRBD2 matches at 8 bases. The CDR3 spans 17 residues. The V and J ends lost 0 bases and 0 bases, in that order; junction bases with no gene match: 5. The germline gives CDR1 SGHNT, CDR2 YENEEA.

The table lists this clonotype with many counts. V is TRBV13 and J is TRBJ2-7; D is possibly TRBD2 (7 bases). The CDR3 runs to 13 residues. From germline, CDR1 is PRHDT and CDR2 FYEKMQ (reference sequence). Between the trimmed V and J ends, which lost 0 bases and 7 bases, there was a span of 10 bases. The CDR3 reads CASSLGGGGEQYV. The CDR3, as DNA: TGTGCCAGCAGCTTAGGGGGAGGGGGTGAGCAGTACGTC.

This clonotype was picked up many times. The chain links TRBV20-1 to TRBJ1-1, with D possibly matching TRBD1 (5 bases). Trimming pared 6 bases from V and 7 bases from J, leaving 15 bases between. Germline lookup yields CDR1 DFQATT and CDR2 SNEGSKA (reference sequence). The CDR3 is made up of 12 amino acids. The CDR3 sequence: CSATTASLEAFF. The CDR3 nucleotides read TGCAGTGCAACGACAGCTTCTCTTGAAGCTTTCTTT.

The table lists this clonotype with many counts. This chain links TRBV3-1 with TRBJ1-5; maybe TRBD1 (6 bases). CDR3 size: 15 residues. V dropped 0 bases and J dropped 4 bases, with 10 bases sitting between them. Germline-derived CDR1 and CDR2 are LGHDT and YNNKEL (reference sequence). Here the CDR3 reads CASSQEGTPNQPQHF. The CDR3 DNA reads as TGTGCCAGCAGCCAAGAAGGGACACCGAATCAGCCCCAGCATTTT.

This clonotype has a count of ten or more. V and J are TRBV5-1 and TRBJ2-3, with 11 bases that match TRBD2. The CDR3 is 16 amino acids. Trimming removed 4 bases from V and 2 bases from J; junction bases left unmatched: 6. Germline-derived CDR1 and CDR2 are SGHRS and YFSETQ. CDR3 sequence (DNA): TGCGCCAGCAGCCCCCTAGCGGGAGGTTTCACAGATACGCAGTATTTT. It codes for CASSPLAGGFTDTQYF.

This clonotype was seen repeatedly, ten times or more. CDR3 region: CASSSRDKITLHF. The DNA of the CDR3 is TGTGCCAGCAGCTCCCGCGACAAAATCACCCTCCACTTT. The chain uses TRBV11-2 and TRBJ1-6; no clear D gene. CDR1 is SGHAT and CDR2 is FQNNGV in the germline V gene. The CDR3 runs to 13 residues. V gave up 4 bases and J gave up 14 bases, with 15 bases separating them. Looking up the rest from reference TRBV11-2 and TRBJ1-6 gives the full variable domain: EAGVAQSPRYKIIEKRQSVAFWCNPISGHATLYWYQQILGQGPKLLIQFQNNGVVDDSQLPKDRFSAERLKGVDSTLKIQPAKLEDSAVYLCASSSRDKITLHFGNGTRLTVT.

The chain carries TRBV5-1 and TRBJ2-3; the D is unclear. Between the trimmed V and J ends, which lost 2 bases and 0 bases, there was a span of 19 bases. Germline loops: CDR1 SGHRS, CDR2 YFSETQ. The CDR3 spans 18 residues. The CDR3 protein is CASSFNSRSGPSTDTQYF. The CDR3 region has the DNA TGCGCCAGCAGCTTTAATTCCAGGTCCGGCCCTAGCACAGATACGCAGTATTTT.

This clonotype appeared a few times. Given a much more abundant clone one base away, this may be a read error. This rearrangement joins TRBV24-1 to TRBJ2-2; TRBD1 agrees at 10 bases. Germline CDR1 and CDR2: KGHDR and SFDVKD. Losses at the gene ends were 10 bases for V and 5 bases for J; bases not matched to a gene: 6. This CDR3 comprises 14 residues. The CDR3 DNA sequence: TGTGCCACACCCGGACAGGGGGTGACCGGGGAGCTGTTTTTT. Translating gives CATPGQGVTGELFF.

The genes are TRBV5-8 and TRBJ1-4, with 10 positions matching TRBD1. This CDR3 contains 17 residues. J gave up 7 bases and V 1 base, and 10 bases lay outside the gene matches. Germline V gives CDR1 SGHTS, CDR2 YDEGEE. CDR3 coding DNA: TGTGCCAGCAGCTTGTCGAAATCCGGGACAGGGGTTGAAAAACTGTTTTTT. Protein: CASSLSKSGTGVEKLFF.

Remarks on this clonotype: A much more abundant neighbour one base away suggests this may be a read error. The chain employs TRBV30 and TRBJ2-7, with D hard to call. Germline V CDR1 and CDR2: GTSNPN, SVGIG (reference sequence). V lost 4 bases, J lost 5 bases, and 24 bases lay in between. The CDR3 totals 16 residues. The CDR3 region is CAWTVPFWTSSHEQYF. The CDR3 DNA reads TGTGCCTGGACTGTACCCTTTTGGACCAGTTCCCACGAGCAGTACTTC.

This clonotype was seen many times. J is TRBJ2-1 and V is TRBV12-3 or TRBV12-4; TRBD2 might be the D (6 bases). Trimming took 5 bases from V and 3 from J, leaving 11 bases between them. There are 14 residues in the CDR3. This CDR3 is CASSRAGLYNEQFF. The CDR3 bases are TGTGCCAGCAGTCGAGCGGGTCTCTACAATGAGCAGTTCTTC.